The present T cell receptor (beta chain) was sequenced within a study of blood T cell repertoires in COVID-19. Study background: Acute and convalescent COVID-19 specimens originated in the United States, Italy and Spain. The analysed material was cDNA or gDNA that came from T cells, B-cell-depleted T cells, or PBMCs.

The CDR3 length is 15 residues. Germline V CDR1 and CDR2: LNHDA, SQIVND (reference sequence). Trimming at V came to 7 bases and at J to 2 bases, leaving 9 bases not matched to a gene. Enrolled through a virtual design, the participants were between about 18 and 89 years of age and came from some 26 US areas. Two negative PCRs, clearance, or symptom resolution were required of recovered Cohort 3 donors. The method was immunoSEQ multiplex PCR; TCRdb's version includes in-frame clones alone and lacks a portion of them. The table shows over 250,000 clones, with more than 70% occurring only once. Sequences were obtained from PBMCs or T cells enriched from blood (not recorded which). This receptor was taken from a woman aged 25 to 39 who had recovered from COVID-19. The chain is built from TRBV19 and TRBJ1-2, with 8 bases aligning to TRBD1. In nucleotides, the CDR3 is TGTGCCAGTACCAGGACCGGGACAGGCAACTATGGCTACACCTTC. This gives the protein CASTRTGTGNYGYTF.